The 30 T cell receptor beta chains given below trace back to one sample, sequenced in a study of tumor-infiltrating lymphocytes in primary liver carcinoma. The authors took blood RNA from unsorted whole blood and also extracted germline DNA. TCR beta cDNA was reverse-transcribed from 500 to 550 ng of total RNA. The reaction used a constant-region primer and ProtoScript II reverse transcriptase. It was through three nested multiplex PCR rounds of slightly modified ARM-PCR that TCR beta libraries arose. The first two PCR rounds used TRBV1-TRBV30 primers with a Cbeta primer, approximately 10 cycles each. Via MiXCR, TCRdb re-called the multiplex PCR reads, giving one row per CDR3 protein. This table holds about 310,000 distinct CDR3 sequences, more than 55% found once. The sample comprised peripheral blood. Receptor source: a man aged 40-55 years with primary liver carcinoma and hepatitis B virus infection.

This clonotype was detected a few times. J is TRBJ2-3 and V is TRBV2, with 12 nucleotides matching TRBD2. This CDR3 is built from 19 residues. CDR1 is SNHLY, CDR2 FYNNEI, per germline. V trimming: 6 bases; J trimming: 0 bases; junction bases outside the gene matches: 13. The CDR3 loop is CASRGGLAGLSASTDTQYF. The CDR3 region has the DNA TGTGCCAGCAGAGGGGGACTAGCGGGTCTTTCCGCTAGCACAGATACGCAGTATTTT.

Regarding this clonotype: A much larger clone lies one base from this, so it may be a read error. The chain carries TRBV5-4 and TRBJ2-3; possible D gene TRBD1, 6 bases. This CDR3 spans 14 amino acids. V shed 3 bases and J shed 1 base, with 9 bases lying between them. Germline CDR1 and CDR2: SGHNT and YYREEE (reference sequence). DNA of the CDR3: TGTGCCAGCAGCTCGGGACATGGCACAGATACGCAGTATTTT. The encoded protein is CASSSGHGTDTQYF.

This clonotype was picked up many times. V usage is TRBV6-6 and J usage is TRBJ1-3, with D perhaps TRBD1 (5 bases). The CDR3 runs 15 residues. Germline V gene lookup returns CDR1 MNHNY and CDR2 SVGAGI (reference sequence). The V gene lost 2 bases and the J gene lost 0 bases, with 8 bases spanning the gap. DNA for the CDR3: TGTGCCAGCAGTTACGGGGCTAGCTCTGGAAACACCATATATTTT. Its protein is CASSYGASSGNTIYF.

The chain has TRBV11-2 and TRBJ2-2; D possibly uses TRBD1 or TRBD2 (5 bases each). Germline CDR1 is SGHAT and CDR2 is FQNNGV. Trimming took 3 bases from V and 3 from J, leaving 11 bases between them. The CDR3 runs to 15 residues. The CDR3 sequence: CASSFTRGHTGELFF. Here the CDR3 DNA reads TGTGCCAGCAGCTTCACCCGGGGCCACACCGGGGAGCTGTTTTTT.

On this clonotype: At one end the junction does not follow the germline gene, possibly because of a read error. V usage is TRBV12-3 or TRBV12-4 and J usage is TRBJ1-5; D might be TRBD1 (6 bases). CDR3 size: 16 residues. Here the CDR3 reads CASGLGRGANNQPQHF. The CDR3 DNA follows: TGTGCCAGCGGTTTAGGCAGGGGCGCGAACAATCAGCCCCAGCATTTT.

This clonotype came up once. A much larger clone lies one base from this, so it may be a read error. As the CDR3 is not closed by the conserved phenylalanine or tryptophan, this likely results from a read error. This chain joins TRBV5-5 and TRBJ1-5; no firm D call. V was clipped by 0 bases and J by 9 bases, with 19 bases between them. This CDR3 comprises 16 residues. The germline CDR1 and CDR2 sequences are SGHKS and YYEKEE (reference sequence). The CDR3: CASSLDLGTPPRPQHS. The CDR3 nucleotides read TGTGCCAGCAGCTTGGATTTGGGAACCCCGCCGCGGCCCCAGCATTCT.

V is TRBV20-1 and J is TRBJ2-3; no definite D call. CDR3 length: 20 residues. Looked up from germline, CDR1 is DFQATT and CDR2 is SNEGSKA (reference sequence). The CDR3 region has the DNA TGCACCGCGAGAGGAGTTTACAGAGTTCTTCTCGTGGGCGTCACAGATACGCAGTATTTT. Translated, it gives CTARGVYRVLLVGVTDTQYF.

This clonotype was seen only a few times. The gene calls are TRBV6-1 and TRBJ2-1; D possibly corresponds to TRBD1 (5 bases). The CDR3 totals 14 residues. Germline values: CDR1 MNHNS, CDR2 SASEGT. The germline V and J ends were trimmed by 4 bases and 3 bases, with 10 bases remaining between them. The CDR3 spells CASSVQDLYNEQFF. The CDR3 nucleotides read TGTGCCAGCAGTGTACAGGACCTCTACAATGAGCAGTTCTTC.

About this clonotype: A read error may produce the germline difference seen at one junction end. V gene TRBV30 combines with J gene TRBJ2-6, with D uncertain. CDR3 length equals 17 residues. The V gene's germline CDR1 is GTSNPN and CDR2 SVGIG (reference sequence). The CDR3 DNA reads TGTGCCTGGAGTGCGCGTCAGGAGCTCTCTTGGGCCAACGTCCTGACTTTC. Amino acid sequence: CAWSARQELSWANVLTF.

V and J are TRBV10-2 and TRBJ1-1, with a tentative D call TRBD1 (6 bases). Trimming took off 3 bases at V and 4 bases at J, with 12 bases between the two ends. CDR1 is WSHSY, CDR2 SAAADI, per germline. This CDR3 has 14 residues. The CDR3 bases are TGCGCCAGCAGTGATTGGGGAGGGGGCACTGAAGCTTTCTTT. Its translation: CASSDWGGGTEAFF.

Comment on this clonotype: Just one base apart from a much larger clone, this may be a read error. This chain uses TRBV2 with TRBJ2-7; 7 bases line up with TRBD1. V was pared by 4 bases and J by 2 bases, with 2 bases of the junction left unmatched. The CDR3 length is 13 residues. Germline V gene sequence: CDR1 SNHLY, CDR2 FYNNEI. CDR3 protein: CASSGDSTYEQYF. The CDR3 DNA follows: TGTGCCAGCAGTGGGGACAGTACCTACGAGCAGTACTTC.

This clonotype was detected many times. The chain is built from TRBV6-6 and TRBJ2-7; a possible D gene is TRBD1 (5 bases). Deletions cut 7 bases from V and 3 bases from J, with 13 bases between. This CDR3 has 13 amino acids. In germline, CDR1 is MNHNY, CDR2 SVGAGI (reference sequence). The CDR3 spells CASTPGKGYEQYF. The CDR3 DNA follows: TGTGCCAGCACCCCAGGGAAGGGCTACGAGCAGTACTTC.

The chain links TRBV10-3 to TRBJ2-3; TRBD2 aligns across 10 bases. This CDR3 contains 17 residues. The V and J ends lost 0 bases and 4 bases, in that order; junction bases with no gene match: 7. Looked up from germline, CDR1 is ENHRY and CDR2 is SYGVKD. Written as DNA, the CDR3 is TGTGCCATCAGTGAGTCCCCCCTAGCGGGAGCACCAGATACGCAGTATTTT. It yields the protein CAISESPLAGAPDTQYF.

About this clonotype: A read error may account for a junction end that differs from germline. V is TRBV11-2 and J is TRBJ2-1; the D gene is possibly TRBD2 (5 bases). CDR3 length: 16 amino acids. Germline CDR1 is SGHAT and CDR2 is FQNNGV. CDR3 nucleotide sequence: TGTGGCAGCAGCTACCAGTTGAGGGCTGAGCACGATGAGCAGTTCTTC. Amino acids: CGSSYQLRAEHDEQFF.

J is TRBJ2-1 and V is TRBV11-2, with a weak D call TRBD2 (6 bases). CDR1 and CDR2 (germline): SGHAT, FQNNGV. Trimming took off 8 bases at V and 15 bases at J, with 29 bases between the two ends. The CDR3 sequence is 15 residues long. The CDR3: CASGLVSGEGSELFF. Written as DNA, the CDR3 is TGTGCCAGCGGTTTAGTGTCGGGGGAAGGTAGTGAGTTGTTCTTC. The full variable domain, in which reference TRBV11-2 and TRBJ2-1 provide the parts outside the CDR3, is EAGVAQSPRYKIIEKRQSVAFWCNPISGHATLYWYQQILGQGPKLLIQFQNNGVVDDSQLPKDRFSAERLKGVDSTLKIQPAKLEDSAVYLCASGLVSGEGSELFFGPGTRLTVL.

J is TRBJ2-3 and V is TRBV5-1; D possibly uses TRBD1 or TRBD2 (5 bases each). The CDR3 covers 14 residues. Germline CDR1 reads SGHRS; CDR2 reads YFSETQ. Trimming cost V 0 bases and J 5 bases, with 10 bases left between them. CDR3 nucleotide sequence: TGCGCCAGCAGCTTGGTGGGGACGGGAGATACGCAGTATTTT. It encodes CASSLVGTGDTQYF.

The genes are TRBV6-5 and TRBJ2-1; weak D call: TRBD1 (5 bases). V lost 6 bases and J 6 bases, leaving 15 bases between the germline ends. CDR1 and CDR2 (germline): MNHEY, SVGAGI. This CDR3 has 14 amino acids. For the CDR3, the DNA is TGTGCCAGCAGGCTACCAGGGCAGATCAATGAGCAGTTCTTC. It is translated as CASRLPGQINEQFF.

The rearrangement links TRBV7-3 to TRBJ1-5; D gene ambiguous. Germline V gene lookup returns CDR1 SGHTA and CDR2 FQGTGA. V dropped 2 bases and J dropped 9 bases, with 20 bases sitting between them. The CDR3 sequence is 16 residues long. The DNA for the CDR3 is TGTGCCAGCAGCTTACAGGCCCCTGGGGTCGAATGGCCCCAGCATTTT. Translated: CASSLQAPGVEWPQHF.

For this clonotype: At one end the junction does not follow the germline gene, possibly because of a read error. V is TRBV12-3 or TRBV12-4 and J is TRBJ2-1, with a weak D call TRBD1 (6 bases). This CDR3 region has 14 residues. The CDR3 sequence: CASSPQGRWNEQFF. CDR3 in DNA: TGTGCCAGCAGTCCCCAGGGGCGGTGGAATGAGCAGTTCTTT.

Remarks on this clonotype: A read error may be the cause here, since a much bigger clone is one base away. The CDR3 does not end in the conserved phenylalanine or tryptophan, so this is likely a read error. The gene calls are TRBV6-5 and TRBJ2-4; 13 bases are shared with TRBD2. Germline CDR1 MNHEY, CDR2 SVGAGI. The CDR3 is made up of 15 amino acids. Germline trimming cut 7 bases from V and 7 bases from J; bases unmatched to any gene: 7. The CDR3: CASKKLAGGPNIQYL. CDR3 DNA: TGTGCCAGCAAAAAACTAGCGGGAGGGCCTAACATTCAGTACCTC.

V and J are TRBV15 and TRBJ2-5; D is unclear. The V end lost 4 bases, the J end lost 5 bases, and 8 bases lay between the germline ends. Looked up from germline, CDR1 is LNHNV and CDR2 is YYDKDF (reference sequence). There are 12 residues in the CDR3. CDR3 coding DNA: TGTGCCACCAGCATTCACGGGGAGACCCAGTACTTC. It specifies CATSIHGETQYF.

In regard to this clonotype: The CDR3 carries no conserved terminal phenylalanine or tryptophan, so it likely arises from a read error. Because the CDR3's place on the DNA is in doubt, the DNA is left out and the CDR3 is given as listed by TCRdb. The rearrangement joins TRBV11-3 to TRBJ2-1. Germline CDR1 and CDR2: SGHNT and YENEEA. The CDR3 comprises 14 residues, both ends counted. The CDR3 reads CASSLGVSNNEQFS.

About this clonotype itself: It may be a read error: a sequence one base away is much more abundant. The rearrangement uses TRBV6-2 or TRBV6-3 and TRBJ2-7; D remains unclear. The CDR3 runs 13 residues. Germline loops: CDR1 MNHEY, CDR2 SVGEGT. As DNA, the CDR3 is TGTGCCAGCAGTTACCGGAGCTCCCACGAGCAGTACTTC. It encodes CASSYRSSHEQYF.

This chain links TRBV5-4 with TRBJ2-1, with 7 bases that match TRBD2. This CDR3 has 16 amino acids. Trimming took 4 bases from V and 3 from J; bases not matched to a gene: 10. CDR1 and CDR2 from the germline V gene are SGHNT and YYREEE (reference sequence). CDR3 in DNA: TGTGCCAGCAGCCCTAAACATGGGGGGGTCTACAATGAGCAGTTCTTC. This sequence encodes CASSPKHGGVYNEQFF.

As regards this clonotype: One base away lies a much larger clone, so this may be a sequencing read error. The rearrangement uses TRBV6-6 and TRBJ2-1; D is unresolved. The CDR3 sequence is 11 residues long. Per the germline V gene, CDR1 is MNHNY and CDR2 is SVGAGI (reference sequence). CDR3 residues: CASSQLTLPSF. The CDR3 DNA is TGTGCCAGCAGTCAGCTAACCCTCCCCTCCTTC.

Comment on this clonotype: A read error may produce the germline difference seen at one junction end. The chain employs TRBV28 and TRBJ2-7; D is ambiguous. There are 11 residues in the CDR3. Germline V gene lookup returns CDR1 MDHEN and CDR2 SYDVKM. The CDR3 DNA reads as TGTGACAGCAGTTCAGCTTACGAGCAGTACTTC. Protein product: CDSSSAYEQYF.

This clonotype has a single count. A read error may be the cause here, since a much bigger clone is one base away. The chain's CDR3 is CASSYGRWGPYEQYF. DNA of the CDR3: TGTGCCAGCAGTTACGGGCGGTGGGGACCCTACGAGCAGTACTTC. This chain joins TRBV6-2 or TRBV6-3 and TRBJ2-7, with D perhaps TRBD1 or TRBD2 (5 bases each). Trimming left V 2 bases short and J 2 bases short, with 13 bases between. The CDR3 covers 15 residues. CDR1 MNHEY and CDR2 SVGEGT come from the germline V gene.

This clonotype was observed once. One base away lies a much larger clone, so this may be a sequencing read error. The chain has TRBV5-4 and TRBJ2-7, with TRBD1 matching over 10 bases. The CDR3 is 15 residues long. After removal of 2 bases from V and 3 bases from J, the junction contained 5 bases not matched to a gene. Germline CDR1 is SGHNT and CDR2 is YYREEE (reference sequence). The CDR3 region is CASSLGQGEIYEQYF. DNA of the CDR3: TGTGCCAGCAGCTTAGGACAGGGGGAGATCTACGAGCAGTACTTC.

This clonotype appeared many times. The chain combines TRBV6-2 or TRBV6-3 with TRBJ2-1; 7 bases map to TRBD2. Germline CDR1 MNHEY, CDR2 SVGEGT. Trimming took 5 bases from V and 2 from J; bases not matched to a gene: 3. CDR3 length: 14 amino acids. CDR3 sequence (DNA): TGTGCCAGCAGTCAACGGGGGGCCTACAATGAGCAGTTCTTC. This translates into CASSQRGAYNEQFF.

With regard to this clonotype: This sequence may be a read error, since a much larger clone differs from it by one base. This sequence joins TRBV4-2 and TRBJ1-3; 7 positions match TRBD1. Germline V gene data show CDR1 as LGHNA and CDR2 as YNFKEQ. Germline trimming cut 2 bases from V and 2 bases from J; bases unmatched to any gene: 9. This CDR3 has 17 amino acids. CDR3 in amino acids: CASSQLLGGRAGNTIYF. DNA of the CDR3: TGTGCCAGCAGCCAACTACTAGGGGGCAGGGCTGGAAACACCATATATTTT.